A selection of T cell receptor beta chains follows, all from one sample in a study of cytomegalovirus exposure and HLA in healthy donors. This table comes from immunoSEQ multiplex PCR, and its TCRdb copy is limited to in-frame clones, with some not included. The table shows about 200,000 clones, with 79% occurring only once. Sequenced: PBMCs. All receptors derive from a girl between 10 and 17 years old in good health and CMV-seropositive. Each CDR3 is given with its conserved first and last residue. A D gene is named only where the DNA matches it firmly. Clone size appears in some rows only: once, few, many, or a class for an expanded clone.

j_call: TRBJ1-1
v_call: TRBV14
clone_size: .
d_call: .
cdr3_aa: CASRRVSNTEAFF
cdr3_nt: TGTGCCAGCAGGCGAGTGTCGAACACTGAAGCTTTCTTT

j_call: TRBJ2-7
v_call: TRBV6-5
clone_size: .
d_call: TRBD1
cdr3_aa: CASRQTGGNEQYF
cdr3_nt: TGTGCCAGCCGCCAGACAGGGGGCAACGAGCAGTACTTC

j_call: TRBJ2-2
v_call: TRBV10-3
clone_size: .
d_call: .
cdr3_aa: CAISESEVVVGELFF
cdr3_nt: TGTGCCATCAGTGAGTCGGAGGTAGTTGTCGGGGAGCTGTTTTTT

j_call: TRBJ2-5
v_call: TRBV25-1
clone_size: .
d_call: .
cdr3_aa: CASSPINMQETQYF
cdr3_nt: TGTGCCAGCAGTCCAATCAACATGCAAGAGACCCAGTACTTC

j_call: TRBJ2-3
v_call: TRBV15
clone_size: few
d_call: .
cdr3_aa: CATLGHSSTDTQYF
cdr3_nt: TGTGCCACCTTGGGACACTCTAGCACAGATACGCAGTATTTT

j_call: TRBJ1-2
v_call: TRBV6-5
clone_size: .
d_call: .
cdr3_aa: CASSGGFGFGYGYTF
cdr3_nt: TGTGCCAGCAGTGGCGGTTTTGGGTTTGGCTATGGCTACACCTTC

j_call: TRBJ1-1
v_call: TRBV29-1
clone_size: .
d_call: TRBD1
cdr3_aa: CSVKSGTDSSEAFF
cdr3_nt: TGCAGCGTCAAATCCGGGACAGATTCTTCTGAAGCTTTCTTT

j_call: TRBJ2-2
v_call: TRBV18
clone_size: .
d_call: TRBD1
cdr3_aa: CASSPPGTGGYTGELFF
cdr3_nt: TGTGCCAGCTCACCCCCCGGGACAGGGGGCTACACCGGGGAGCTGTTTTTT

j_call: TRBJ2-2
v_call: TRBV4-3
clone_size: .
d_call: TRBD2
cdr3_aa: CASSQDERGGPGELFF
cdr3_nt: TGCGCCAGCAGCCAAGATGAGCGGGGGGGACCCGGGGAGCTGTTTTTT

j_call: TRBJ2-3
v_call: TRBV7-2
clone_size: .
d_call: .
cdr3_aa: CASRVSGYTDTQYF
cdr3_nt: TGTGCCAGCAGGGTTAGCGGTTACACAGATACGCAGTATTTT

j_call: TRBJ2-1
v_call: TRBV19
clone_size: .
d_call: .
cdr3_aa: CASKFGSSYNEQFF
cdr3_nt: TGTGCCAGTAAGTTCGGGAGCTCCTACAATGAGCAGTTCTTC

j_call: TRBJ2-2
v_call: TRBV28
clone_size: .
d_call: .
cdr3_aa: CASSLWDIANTGELFF
cdr3_nt: TGTGCCAGCAGTTTATGGGACATCGCGAACACCGGGGAGCTGTTTTTT

j_call: TRBJ2-3
v_call: TRBV7-2
clone_size: .
d_call: TRBD2
cdr3_aa: CASSLGLAGYDTQYF
cdr3_nt: TGTGCCAGCAGCTTAGGACTAGCGGGGTACGATACGCAGTATTTT

j_call: TRBJ2-7
v_call: TRBV28
clone_size: .
d_call: .
cdr3_aa: CASSSPVPPQQYF
cdr3_nt: TGTGCCAGCAGTTCCCCAGTCCCCCCGCAGCAGTACTTC

j_call: TRBJ1-2
v_call: TRBV27
clone_size: .
d_call: TRBD1
cdr3_aa: CASSLDRAAYGYTF
cdr3_nt: TGTGCCAGCAGTTTGGACAGGGCCGCCTATGGCTACACCTTC

j_call: TRBJ2-5
v_call: TRBV5-4
clone_size: .
d_call: TRBD2
cdr3_aa: CASSEYLAGGPRETQYF
cdr3_nt: TGTGCCAGCAGCGAATACCTAGCGGGGGGGCCGCGGGAGACCCAGTACTTC

j_call: TRBJ2-1
v_call: TRBV30
clone_size: .
d_call: TRBD1
cdr3_aa: CAWSVKGGGQFF
cdr3_nt: TGTGCCTGGAGTGTCAAAGGGGGCGGGCAGTTCTTC

j_call: TRBJ1-1
v_call: TRBV4-3
clone_size: .
d_call: .
cdr3_aa: CASSQDTLTGQNTEAFF
cdr3_nt: TGCGCCAGCAGCCAAGATACCCTGACAGGTCAGAACACTGAAGCTTTCTTT

j_call: TRBJ2-7
v_call: TRBV29-1
clone_size: .
d_call: .
cdr3_aa: CSAWGQGNYEQYF
cdr3_nt: TGCAGCGCGTGGGGGCAGGGGAATTACGAGCAGTACTTC

j_call: TRBJ1-2
v_call: TRBV19
clone_size: .
d_call: .
cdr3_aa: CASSMEGNYGYTF
cdr3_nt: TGTGCCAGTAGTATGGAGGGAAACTATGGCTACACCTTC

j_call: TRBJ2-3
v_call: TRBV18
clone_size: .
d_call: .
cdr3_aa: CASSPSITDTQYF
cdr3_nt: TGTGCCAGCTCACCATCCATCACAGATACGCAGTATTTT

j_call: TRBJ1-1
v_call: TRBV6-5
clone_size: .
d_call: .
cdr3_aa: CASSYFGKSVTEAFF
cdr3_nt: TGTGCCAGCAGTTACTTCGGGAAGAGTGTGACTGAAGCTTTCTTT

j_call: TRBJ1-5
v_call: TRBV5-1
clone_size: few
d_call: TRBD1
cdr3_aa: CASSRTGEVYQPQHF
cdr3_nt: TGCGCCAGCAGCCGGACAGGGGAGGTTTACCAGCCCCAGCATTTT

j_call: TRBJ2-4
v_call: TRBV7-2
clone_size: .
d_call: TRBD2
cdr3_aa: CASSSSGGAINIQYF
cdr3_nt: TGTGCCAGCAGCTCTAGCGGGGGGGCCATAAACATTCAGTACTTC

j_call: TRBJ1-5
v_call: TRBV7-2
clone_size: .
d_call: .
cdr3_aa: CASSLHENQPQHF
cdr3_nt: TGTGCCAGCAGCTTGCACGAGAATCAGCCCCAGCATTTT

j_call: TRBJ2-3
v_call: TRBV2
clone_size: .
d_call: TRBD2
cdr3_aa: CASSDEGSTSGEGDTQYF
cdr3_nt: TGTGCCAGCAGTGATGAAGGCTCGACTAGCGGGGAGGGAGATACGCAGTATTTT

j_call: TRBJ2-2
v_call: TRBV19
clone_size: .
d_call: TRBD1
cdr3_aa: CASSLRAGGAANTGELFF
cdr3_nt: TGTGCCAGTAGTCTGAGAGCAGGGGGCGCGGCGAACACCGGGGAGCTGTTTTTT

j_call: TRBJ1-5
v_call: TRBV7-6
clone_size: .
d_call: .
cdr3_aa: CASSTSGADQPQHF
cdr3_nt: TGTGCCAGCAGCACCTCAGGGGCGGATCAGCCCCAGCATTTT

j_call: TRBJ2-3
v_call: TRBV11-2
clone_size: once
d_call: TRBD1
cdr3_aa: CASSPNRQGSGDTQYF
cdr3_nt: TGTGCCAGCAGCCCGAACCGACAGGGTTCAGGGGATACGCAGTATTTT

j_call: TRBJ2-2
v_call: TRBV9
clone_size: .
d_call: .
cdr3_aa: CASSVESGVNTGELFF
cdr3_nt: TGTGCCAGCAGCGTAGAATCCGGGGTTAACACCGGGGAGCTGTTTTTT

j_call: TRBJ2-7
v_call: TRBV5-1
clone_size: few
d_call: .
cdr3_aa: CASSSQDFKGLSLSSYEQYF
cdr3_nt: TGCGCCAGCAGCTCCCAGGACTTCAAGGGTCTCTCCCTTAGCTCCTACGAGCAGTACTTC

j_call: TRBJ1-3
v_call: TRBV14
clone_size: few
d_call: .
cdr3_aa: CASSLQHSSGNTIYF
cdr3_nt: TGTGCCAGCAGCCTACAACATTCCTCTGGAAACACCATATATTTT

j_call: TRBJ2-2
v_call: TRBV7-2
clone_size: .
d_call: TRBD2
cdr3_aa: CASSGSGGNTGELFF
cdr3_nt: TGTGCCAGCAGCGGTAGCGGGGGAAACACCGGGGAGCTGTTTTTT

j_call: TRBJ1-6
v_call: TRBV27
clone_size: .
d_call: TRBD1
cdr3_aa: CASSWTGGNSPLHF
cdr3_nt: TGTGCCAGCAGTTGGACAGGGGGCAATTCACCCCTCCACTTT

j_call: TRBJ2-2
v_call: TRBV2
clone_size: once
d_call: .
cdr3_aa: CAYYLRGSGELFF
cdr3_nt: TGTGCCTATTACCTAAGGGGTTCCGGGGAGCTGTTTTTT

j_call: TRBJ1-4
v_call: TRBV5-1
clone_size: few
d_call: .
cdr3_aa: CASSPGMQWVDEKLFF
cdr3_nt: TGCGCCAGCAGTCCGGGTATGCAATGGGTAGATGAAAAACTGTTTTTT

j_call: TRBJ1-1
v_call: TRBV10-1
clone_size: .
d_call: TRBD1
cdr3_aa: CASSKGQGRAEAFF
cdr3_nt: TGCGCCAGCAGTAAAGGACAGGGTCGCGCTGAAGCTTTCTTT

j_call: TRBJ1-1
v_call: TRBV4-2
clone_size: .
d_call: .
cdr3_aa: CASSLNRENAEAFF
cdr3_nt: TGTGCCAGCAGCCTCAACAGGGAAAATGCTGAAGCTTTCTTT

j_call: TRBJ2-5
v_call: TRBV6-1
clone_size: .
d_call: .
cdr3_aa: CASSEASRAGQYF
cdr3_nt: TGTGCCAGCAGTGAAGCGAGTCGTGCGGGACAGTACTTC

j_call: TRBJ2-7
v_call: TRBV19
clone_size: .
d_call: TRBD1
cdr3_aa: CASSRTGGIYEQYF
cdr3_nt: TGTGCCAGTAGTAGGACAGGGGGTATCTACGAGCAGTACTTC

j_call: TRBJ2-7
v_call: TRBV5-1
clone_size: once
d_call: TRBD1
cdr3_aa: CASSLSRDRDEQYF
cdr3_nt: TGCGCCAGCAGCTTGTCCCGGGACAGGGACGAGCAGTACTTC

j_call: TRBJ1-5
v_call: TRBV7-2
clone_size: .
d_call: .
cdr3_aa: CASSHRDGGSNQPQHF
cdr3_nt: TGTGCCAGCAGCCACCGTGACGGAGGGAGCAATCAGCCCCAGCATTTT

j_call: TRBJ2-1
v_call: TRBV9
clone_size: .
d_call: TRBD1
cdr3_aa: CASSVGQGAQSEQFF
cdr3_nt: TGTGCCAGCAGCGTAGGTCAGGGGGCTCAAAGTGAGCAGTTCTTC

j_call: TRBJ2-7
v_call: TRBV11-2
clone_size: .
d_call: .
cdr3_aa: CASSSGNSYEQYF
cdr3_nt: TGTGCCAGCAGCTCGGGAAATTCCTACGAGCAGTACTTC

j_call: TRBJ1-5
v_call: TRBV27
clone_size: once
d_call: TRBD1
cdr3_aa: CASSLTGGNQPQHF
cdr3_nt: TGTGCCAGCAGTTTAACAGGGGGCAATCAGCCCCAGCATTTT

j_call: TRBJ1-2
v_call: TRBV14
clone_size: .
d_call: .
cdr3_aa: CASSQVEGSGYTF
cdr3_nt: TGTGCCAGCAGCCAAGTCGAGGGATCGGGCTACACCTTC

j_call: TRBJ1-2
v_call: TRBV6-1
clone_size: .
d_call: .
cdr3_aa: CASSNGRGDYGYTF
cdr3_nt: TGTGCCAGCAGTAACGGCAGGGGAGACTATGGCTACACCTTC

j_call: TRBJ1-1
v_call: TRBV2
clone_size: .
d_call: TRBD1
cdr3_aa: CASKPTGGIMNTEAFF
cdr3_nt: TGTGCCAGCAAACCGACAGGGGGTATTATGAACACTGAAGCTTTCTTT

j_call: TRBJ1-1
v_call: TRBV10-3
clone_size: few
d_call: TRBD1
cdr3_aa: CAISETGVLNTEAFF
cdr3_nt: TGTGCCATCAGTGAAACAGGGGTCTTGAACACTGAAGCTTTCTTT

j_call: TRBJ1-1
v_call: TRBV18
clone_size: .
d_call: .
cdr3_aa: CASSPAQVNTEAFF
cdr3_nt: TGTGCCAGCTCACCCGCCCAGGTGAACACTGAAGCTTTCTTT

j_call: TRBJ1-1
v_call: TRBV4-2
clone_size: .
d_call: TRBD1
cdr3_aa: CASSLRQGATEAFF
cdr3_nt: TGTGCCAGCAGCTTACGCCAGGGGGCCACTGAAGCTTTCTTT